A single sample gave rise to the 26 T cell receptor beta chains below, sequenced in a study of T cell changes during pregnancy in multiple sclerosis. Here immunoSEQ multiplex PCR was the method, and the copy in TCRdb shows in-frame clones only, minus some. Of over 85,000 clones listed, 91% are singletons. The material sequenced was peripheral blood, taken after pregnancy. The receptors here all came from a female donor in good health, enrolled as a control in a pregnancy study.

The chain links TRBV27 to TRBJ1-1, with a possible D match to TRBD1 (6 bases). V was cut by 4 bases and J by 10 bases, with 19 bases left in between. The CDR3 has 14 amino acids. Per germline, CDR1 MNHEY and CDR2 SMNVEV (reference sequence). The CDR3 sequence: CASSSDSRRGGAFF. The CDR3 nucleotides read TGTGCCAGCAGTTCGGACAGCCGGAGGGGGGGAGCTTTCTTT.

This clone was found once. The chain uses TRBV29-1 and TRBJ2-1, with a tentative D call TRBD2 (5 bases). The germline CDR1 and CDR2 sequences are SQVTM and ANQGSEA. The CDR3 spans 14 residues. The ends were cut back, 3 bases at V and 0 bases at J, with 9 bases in the middle. The CDR3 is CSVDGESSYNEQFF. CDR3 nucleotide sequence: TGCAGCGTTGACGGGGAAAGCTCCTACAATGAGCAGTTCTTC.

This chain joins TRBV10-3 and TRBJ1-6; D is unresolved. Germline V gives CDR1 ENHRY, CDR2 SYGVKD. The CDR3 is 15 residues long. The V end was cut by 10 bases, the J end by 0 bases, with 13 bases between. The CDR3 region has the DNA TGTGCCACCCGTCGAGGGAGCTCCTATAATTCACCCCTCCACTTT. Its translation: CATRRGSSYNSPLHF.

The chain has TRBV5-4 and TRBJ1-1, with 8 bases lining up with TRBD1. V shed 3 bases and J 8 bases; nucleotides not matched to a gene: 3. From germline, CDR1 is SGHNT and CDR2 YYREEE (reference sequence). The CDR3 sequence is 12 residues long. CDR3 DNA: TGTGCCAGCAGCTCGACAGGGGTAGAAGCTTTCTTT. Translated: CASSSTGVEAFF.

The V and J genes are TRBV5-4 and TRBJ2-4; tentative D call: TRBD1 (5 bases). The V gene's germline CDR1 is SGHNT and CDR2 YYREEE (reference sequence). With 7 bases removed from V and 2 bases from J, the gap between germline ends came to 22 bases. This CDR3 contains 17 residues. The CDR3, as DNA: TGTGCCAGCGGCCAATATAGGGGAAGGGGAACCAAAAACATTCAGTACTTC. The encoded protein is CASGQYRGRGTKNIQYF.

The chain uses TRBV7-9 and TRBJ2-5; TRBD2 matches at 8 bases. The V and J ends lost 2 bases and 5 bases, in that order; junction bases with no gene match: 19. CDR3 length: 19 amino acids. Germline V gene data show CDR1 as SEHNR and CDR2 as FQNEAQ (reference sequence). The CDR3 nucleotides read TGTGCCAGCAGCTTACGTCGGGGGGGACCTCAAACACTTGCGGAGACCCAGTACTTC. Translating gives CASSLRRGGPQTLAETQYF.

This chain links TRBV11-2 with TRBJ1-5; perhaps TRBD1 as D (6 bases). The germline V gene has CDR1 SGHAT and CDR2 FQNNGV. V was trimmed by 3 bases and J by 9 bases, leaving 12 bases between them. This CDR3 contains 13 residues. CDR3 sequence (DNA): TGTGCCAGCAGCTTGGGGGCCCTAGGGCCCCAGCATTTT. It specifies CASSLGALGPQHF.

This sequence joins TRBV27 and TRBJ1-4; D is perhaps TRBD1 (5 bases). The germline V and J ends were trimmed by 4 bases and 4 bases, with 13 bases remaining between them. The germline gives CDR1 MNHEY, CDR2 SMNVEV (reference sequence). The CDR3 sequence is 15 residues long. Here the CDR3 DNA reads TGTGCCAGCAGTTCGCAGCAGGGCGTTAATGAAAAACTGTTTTTT. The encoded protein is CASSSQQGVNEKLFF.

CDR3 protein: CASSTRDNNGYTF. In DNA, the CDR3 is TGTGCCAGTAGTACGAGGGACAATAATGGCTACACCTTC. The chain is built from TRBV19 and TRBJ1-2, with TRBD1 as a possible D gene (6 bases). CDR3 length: 13 residues. The germline V and J ends were trimmed by 4 bases and 6 bases, with 12 bases remaining between them. Per germline, CDR1 LNHDA and CDR2 SQIVND (reference sequence). Complete variable domain (other parts from reference TRBV19 and TRBJ1-2): DGGITQSPKYLFRKEGQNVTLSCEQNLNHDAMYWYRQDPGQGLRLIYYSQIVNDFQKGDIAEGYSVSREKKESFPLTVTSAQKNPTAFYLCASSTRDNNGYTFGSGTRLTVV.

V and J are TRBV7-9 and TRBJ1-1; a possible D gene is TRBD1 (5 bases). Germline lookup yields CDR1 SEHNR and CDR2 FQNEAQ (reference sequence). The CDR3 contains 13 residues. Trimming took off 6 bases at V and 1 base at J, with 9 bases between the two ends. The CDR3 here is CASSEQANTEAFF. CDR3 nucleotides: TGTGCCAGCAGTGAACAGGCGAACACTGAAGCTTTCTTT.

This clone was seen a few times. The rearrangement links TRBV7-9 to TRBJ2-7, with a possible D match to TRBD2 (5 bases). V was pared by 6 bases and J by 1 base, with 16 bases between. CDR3 length: 15 amino acids. The germline V gene has CDR1 SEHNR and CDR2 FQNEAQ (reference sequence). CDR3 coding DNA: TGTGCCAGCAGTCAAAGCCGGACTGGGTCCTACGAGCAGTACTTC. It yields the protein CASSQSRTGSYEQYF.

Concerning this clone: This same CDR3 is encoded by further DNA sequences in the sample. CDR3 DNA sequence: TGCGCCAGCAGCCGAAGAAGACAGGCTAATGAAAAACTGTTTTTT. It specifies CASSRRRQANEKLFF. This chain uses TRBV4-3 with TRBJ1-4; tentatively, D is TRBD1 (6 bases). Germline CDR1 and CDR2: LGHNA and YSLEER. V lost 4 bases and J lost 3, with 12 bases in between. The CDR3 covers 15 residues.

This chain uses TRBV4-3 with TRBJ1-3; a weak D match, TRBD1 (6 bases). V was shortened by 0 bases and J by 8 bases, with 20 bases between the two germline ends. Per germline, CDR1 LGHNA and CDR2 YSLEER. The CDR3 loop spans 17 amino acids. The CDR3 DNA follows: TGCGCCAGCAGCCAAGATACGGCAGGGGCTCCCTGGGACACCATATATTTT. Translation gives CASSQDTAGAPWDTIYF.

The chain couples TRBV5-4 to TRBJ1-2; a weak D match, TRBD1 (6 bases). This CDR3 region has 15 residues. V lost 4 bases to trimming and J lost 9 bases, with 22 bases between them. Germline CDR1 and CDR2: SGHNT and YYREEE (reference sequence). The CDR3 coding sequence is TGTGCCAGCAGCGCGGGGGGGGCAGGACCTCCCCGCTACACCTTC. This encodes CASSAGGAGPPRYTF.

The chain joins TRBV14 to TRBJ2-3, with D perhaps TRBD1 (6 bases). The V and J ends lost 5 bases and 2 bases respectively, with 11 bases between them. Germline V gives CDR1 SGHDN, CDR2 FVKESK. The CDR3 contains 14 residues. The chain's CDR3 is CASSTRTVTDTQYF. The CDR3 DNA reads TGTGCCAGCAGCACTCGGACAGTCACAGATACGCAGTATTTT.

The chain recombines TRBV7-6 with TRBJ1-1, with TRBD1 as a possible D gene (5 bases). Germline values: CDR1 SGHVS, CDR2 FNYEAQ. The CDR3 consists of 14 residues. V lost 6 bases to trimming and J lost 4 bases, with 15 bases between them. The CDR3 loop reads CASSLQDSRTEAFF. The DNA for the CDR3 is TGTGCCAGCAGTTTACAGGATTCGCGCACTGAAGCTTTCTTT.

This clone has ten or more counts. The sample carries other DNA sequences with the same CDR3. The chain joins TRBV4-2 to TRBJ1-5; 7 positions agree with TRBD1. V lost 3 bases, J lost 5 bases, and 7 bases stayed unmatched. Germline assignment: CDR1 LGHNA and CDR2 YNFKEQ. The CDR3 loop spans 15 amino acids. CDR3 bases: TGTGCCAGCAGCCATGGCGACAGGGCGGATCAGCCCCAGCATTTT. This codes for CASSHGDRADQPQHF.

This chain uses TRBV27 with TRBJ2-7; a weak D match, TRBD2 (6 bases). The germline V gene has CDR1 MNHEY and CDR2 SMNVEV (reference sequence). Trimming removed 3 bases at V and 12 bases at J, with 21 bases between. The length of the CDR3 is 14 residues. CDR3 coding DNA: TGTGCCAGCAGTTTCACGGGACTGCGAGGGAGTTGGTACTTC. Amino acid sequence: CASSFTGLRGSWYF.

The rearrangement uses TRBV28 and TRBJ1-2; no firm D call. Germline loops: CDR1 MDHEN, CDR2 SYDVKM. Trimming left V 6 bases short and J 0 bases short, with 11 bases between. The CDR3 loop spans 14 amino acids. The CDR3 coding sequence is TGTGCCAGCAGCCCGATGCGCGCTAACTATGGCTACACCTTC. It translates to CASSPMRANYGYTF.

The chain joins TRBV15 to TRBJ1-5; 8 bases line up with TRBD1. The CDR3 extends over 16 amino acids. The germline CDR1 and CDR2 sequences are LNHNV and YYDKDF (reference sequence). V lost 2 bases, J lost 4 bases, and 7 bases stayed unmatched. The CDR3 nucleotides are TGTGCCACCAGCAGACAACAGGGGGGGGCAAATCAGCCCCAGCATTTT. Translation gives CATSRQQGGANQPQHF.

V and J are TRBV11-3 and TRBJ2-3; maybe TRBD2 (6 bases). V lost 1 base to trimming and J lost 4 bases, with 12 bases between them. Germline V gene lookup returns CDR1 SGHNT and CDR2 YENEEA. This CDR3 is built from 15 residues. The DNA of the CDR3 is TGTGCCAGCAGCTTAGTACGGAGGGAATCAGATACGCAGTATTTT. This translates into CASSLVRRESDTQYF.

The V and J genes are TRBV5-5 and TRBJ2-3; a weak D match, TRBD2 (7 bases). Germline V CDR1 and CDR2: SGHKS, YYEKEE (reference sequence). The CDR3 loop spans 17 amino acids. Trimming took off 4 bases at V and 2 bases at J, with 20 bases between the two ends. The CDR3 DNA sequence: TGTGCCAGCAGCGCGGGACGGGGGGCCTCGCACACAGATACGCAGTATTTT. This codes for CASSAGRGASHTDTQYF.

The chain recombines TRBV7-9 with TRBJ1-2; 7 bases map to TRBD1. Germline CDR1 and CDR2: SEHNR and FQNEAQ (reference sequence). V was clipped by 6 bases and J by 5 bases; unmatched bases: 6. CDR3 size: 13 residues. The CDR3 sequence: CASRAGGLYGYTF. For the CDR3, the DNA is TGTGCCAGCAGGGCAGGGGGTTTATATGGCTACACCTTC.

The V call is TRBV5-4, the J call TRBJ2-3; 9 nucleotides align to TRBD1. The CDR3 runs 15 residues. The V gene end was trimmed by 0 bases and the J gene end by 5 bases; junction bases not matched to a gene: 4. Germline lookup yields CDR1 SGHNT and CDR2 YYREEE (reference sequence). This CDR3 is CASSLEGQGLDTQYF. The CDR3 DNA sequence: TGTGCCAGCAGCTTGGAGGGACAGGGATTAGATACGCAGTATTTT.

In its sample, this clone was seen once. This chain links TRBV10-1 with TRBJ2-2, with D perhaps matching TRBD1 (6 bases). The CDR3 spans 15 residues. With 2 bases removed from V and 2 bases from J, the gap between germline ends came to 9 bases. Germline V gene sequence: CDR1 WNHNN, CDR2 SYGVQD (reference sequence). The CDR3 loop is CASSEGTPNTGELFF. The CDR3 nucleotides are TGCGCCAGCAGTGAGGGGACACCCAACACCGGGGAGCTGTTTTTT.

The chain recombines TRBV5-1 with TRBJ2-3; 11 nucleotides match TRBD1. CDR1 is SGHRS and CDR2 is YFSETQ in the germline V gene. J lost 4 bases, V lost 4 bases, and 8 bases had no gene match. The length of the CDR3 is 16 residues. The CDR3 nucleotides are TGCGCCAGCAGCCGTACCGGGACAGGGGGTCCAGATACGCAGTATTTT. Translating it yields CASSRTGTGGPDTQYF.